This TCR beta chain was sequenced for a study of CD8 T cells in ankylosing spondylitis (TCRdb year 2017). With respect to the entire study: The study profiled T cell receptor beta repertoires in healthy donors and ankylosing spondylitis patients to find disease-linked TCR variants. The whole study cohort included roughly 110 healthy donors and about two dozen ankylosing spondylitis patients. Samples of peripheral blood were taken, and for ankylosing spondylitis patients, synovial fluid was collected as well.

Points on this clonotype: This receptor's antigen is unknown. No qualities accompany the bases; no much larger clone lies one base away.

CDR1 SEHNR and CDR2 FQNEAQ are derived from the germline V gene (reference sequence). Relative to germline, V is missing 5 bases and J is missing 10 bases, with 2 bases of the junction outside any gene match. The CDR3 goes from the cysteine to the phenylalanine over 12 residues. CDR3 DNA is the only sequence kept; it has 36 bases, read in frame from the first base. The research as a whole found: Some motif variants had previously been reported in the synovial fluid and blood of reactive arthritis patients, which suggests shared mechanisms of disease initiation. The disease-linked clones were reported to be significantly enriched in matched synovial fluid samples from ankylosing spondylitis patients. The disease-linked clones showed a CD8+ phenotype and occurred at relatively low frequencies in peripheral blood. Blood from ankylosing spondylitis patients appeared to be characterized by a TCR beta motif composed of under 10 highly homologous amino acid variants.

Sequencing relied on an Illumina HiSeq 2500. TCR beta libraries were prepared by quantitative 5'-RACE with molecular barcodes. The published analysis was carried out like this. To identify disease-linked TCR variants, a new computational method was used, one built on a probabilistic model of VDJ rearrangement. Clones were called with MiXCR by TCRdb after fastp trimmed the public reads at Q25, and only in-frame beta chains were retained. Rows merge per CDR3 protein into single entries with the most common DNA and genes. The V and J calls come from TCRdb's annotation, not from the publication. The table for this sample lists about 340,000 distinct CDR3 sequences; approximately 8.2% of them were counted only once. The top ten clonotypes cover about 14% of the sample.

The source of this sequence is a male donor with ankylosing spondylitis. Recombination joined TRBV7-9 with TRBJ2-1, and 10 junction bases match TRBD2. Sequencing input: blood, either unsorted or a sorted T cell fraction (not recorded which). This receptor has the CDR3 CASSLGLAEQFF. The bases are TGTGCCAGCAGCCTGGGACTAGCGGAGCAGTTCTTC. The entire variable domain, with the stretches around the CDR3 drawn from the reference TRBV7-9 and TRBJ2-1 proteins, is DTGVSQNPRHKITKRGQNVTFRCDPISEHNRLYWYRQTLGQGPEFLTYFQNEAQLEKSRLLSDRFSAERPKGSFSTLEIQRTEQGDSAMYLCASSLGLAEQFFGPGTRLTVL.